This T cell receptor beta chain was documented in a study of cytomegalovirus exposure and HLA in healthy donors. Whole-study results and caveats: The study put 150 to 200 TCR beta chains on its list as cytomegalovirus-associated. Published work reported that the classifier diagnosed cytomegalovirus status with high specificity and sensitivity.

The V end was cut by 8 bases, the J end by 6 bases, with 17 bases between. Germline assignment: CDR1 MNHEY and CDR2 SVGAGI. This CDR3 comprises 13 residues. The PCR had 60 Vbeta and 13 Jbeta primers. Profiling relied on immunoSEQ multiplex PCR, and the TCRdb table lists in-frame clones only, not all of them. Among around 200,000 clones listed, roughly four fifths were seen once. There are a few counts of this clone. Its antigen remains unidentified. This chain connects TRBV6-5 to TRBJ2-7; weak D call: TRBD2 (6 bases). The sample comprised PBMCs. The TCR comes from a young woman in good health and CMV-seropositive. The CDR3 here is CASATGEKGEQYF. CDR3 coding DNA: TGTGCCAGCGCAACGGGAGAGAAGGGCGAGCAGTACTTC.